This TCR beta chain is from a study of OX40 agonist ivuxolimab in advanced cancers. Study summary: Partial responses were observed in three patients, of whom one had hepatocellular carcinoma and two had cutaneous melanoma.

About this clone: The antigen remains undetermined.

Clones were read by immunoSEQ multiplex PCR, and TCRdb kept only the in-frame ones, dropping some. Of tens of thousands of clones listed, 81% are singletons. Study-level findings and limits: Among the lowest peripheral clonal expansion occurred in 0.1-3.0 mg/kg partial responders.

The source was CD4+ or CD8+ T cells sorted from blood, collected in a trial of the OX40 agonist ivuxolimab. The sequence came from an adult with an advanced solid tumor such as melanoma, head and neck, liver or kidney cancer.

CDR3 sequence reads: CASSLVNSLAGNTIYF. CDR3 bases: TGTGCCAGCAGCTTAGTTAATAGTTTGGCTGGAAACACCATATATTTT. The chain recombines TRBV7-8 with TRBJ1-3, with D unresolved. The CDR3 covers 16 residues. Looked up from germline, CDR1 is SGHVS and CDR2 is FQNEAQ. Trimming pared 1 base from V and 2 bases from J, leaving 12 bases between.